Sequencing of this T cell receptor beta chain was carried out in a study of identical twins. The CDR3 spans 14 residues. Germline values: CDR1 MGHDK, CDR2 SYGVNS. Trimming shortened V by 7 bases and J by 7 bases, and 14 bases separated the two germline ends. A universal primer site arose from template switching, and cDNA bore unique molecular identifiers. TCRdb processed the 5' RACE reads anew with MiXCR; each CDR3 protein has one entry. The sample shows 450,000 or so distinct CDR3 sequences, around an eighth of them seen only once. The sample was also linked to a second study, of yellow fever vaccine responses in identical twins.

This chain uses TRBV25-1 with TRBJ1-6, with a weak D call TRBD1 (5 bases). Sequencing was carried out using CD4+ T cells sorted from blood. The sequence derives from a woman under 30 in good health. CDR3 coding DNA: TGTGCCAGCAAGGCGGTGGGGCCAAATTCACCCCTCCACTTT. Encoded protein: CASKAVGPNSPLHF.